What follows describes a single T cell receptor beta chain. What it recognizes is unknown. Some clones are missing from TCRdb's copy, which holds only in-frame ones; the method was immunoSEQ multiplex PCR. This sample has 35,000 to 45,000 clones; around 76% occur once, and the top ten carry roughly 10%. The germline CDR1 and CDR2 sequences are MNHNS and SASEGT. This CDR3 is 16 amino acids long. V gave up 1 base and J gave up 0 bases, with 10 bases separating them. Using viral peptide pools, the ViraFEST assay grew out antigen-specific CD4+ T cells prior to sequencing. Culturing for around 10 days preceded CD4+ T cell isolation. Vaccinees lacked prior SARS-CoV-2 infection and tested negative for nucleocapsid antibodies. Culturing of 1.5 million to 2.5 million PBMC per well took place with approximately 10 IU/ml IL-2 and around 10 ug/ml peptides. The authors exchanged half the medium for IL-2 medium on days 3 and 7.

The record originates from a study of vaccination effects on CD4 cells after COVID-19. Study conclusions and caveats: Of the vaccine-induced clones from healthy vaccinees, merely 1 of 255 recognized common cold coronaviruses as well. Clones arising from infection and from vaccination showed marked clonal contraction late after vaccination.

The origin of this receptor is a human donor who received a COVID-19 vaccine. The specimen was CD4+ T cells from PBMCs cultured with SARS-CoV-2 spike peptides, collected before COVID-19 vaccination. The chain links TRBV6-1 to TRBJ1-3; D is ambiguous. CDR3: CASSEGSTDSGNTIYF. DNA for the CDR3: TGTGCCAGCAGTGAAGGCTCCACGGACTCTGGAAACACCATATATTTT.